This T cell receptor beta chain emerged from a study of identical twins. One entry per CDR3 protein results from TCRdb running MiXCR on the 5' RACE reads. The sample has 520,000 or so distinct CDR3 sequences; approximately 22% are singletons. This clonotype was observed at least ten times. Germline CDR1 reads LGHDT; CDR2 reads YNNKEL (reference sequence). Trimming removed 8 bases from V and 9 bases from J; junction bases left unmatched: 4. This CDR3 spans 13 amino acids. These same data were also listed under a study on T cells expressing NK-cell markers. That work states: Most of the eight sequenced donors tested HCMV-seropositive; one tested seronegative. Restriction of the sorted population to alpha-beta TCR T cells was achieved in several experiments with an anti-gamma-delta TCR antibody. The study found dominant NKG2C+ clonotypes at 1.0-7.0% of CD8+ T cells in six donors.

This chain connects TRBV3-1 to TRBJ1-6; 10 positions agree with TRBD1. The sequencing sample was made of CD4+ T cells sorted from blood. This TCR was recovered from a young woman in good health. CDR3: CASRGQGISPLHF. For the CDR3, the DNA is TGTGCCAGCCGGGGACAGGGGATTTCACCCCTCCACTTT.